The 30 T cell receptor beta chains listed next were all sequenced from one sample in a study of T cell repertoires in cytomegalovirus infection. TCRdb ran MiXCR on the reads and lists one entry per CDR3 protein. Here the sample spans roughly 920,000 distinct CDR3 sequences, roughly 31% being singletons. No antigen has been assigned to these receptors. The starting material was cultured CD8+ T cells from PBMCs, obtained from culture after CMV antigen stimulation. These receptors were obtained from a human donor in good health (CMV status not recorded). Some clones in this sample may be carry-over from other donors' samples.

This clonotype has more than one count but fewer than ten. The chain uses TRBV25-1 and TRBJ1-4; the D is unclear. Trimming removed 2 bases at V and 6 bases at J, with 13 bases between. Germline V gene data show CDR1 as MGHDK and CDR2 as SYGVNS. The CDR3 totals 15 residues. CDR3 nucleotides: TGTGCCAGCAGTGAAGACCCTTGGGGAGATGAAAAACTGTTTTTT. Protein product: CASSEDPWGDEKLFF.

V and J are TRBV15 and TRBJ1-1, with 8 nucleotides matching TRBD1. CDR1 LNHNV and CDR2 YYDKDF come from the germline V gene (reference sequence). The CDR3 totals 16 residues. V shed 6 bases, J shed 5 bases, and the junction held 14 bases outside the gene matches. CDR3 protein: CATSKGLDYRGTEAFF. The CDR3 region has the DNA TGTGCCACCAGTAAGGGCCTAGATTACAGGGGGACTGAAGCTTTCTTT.

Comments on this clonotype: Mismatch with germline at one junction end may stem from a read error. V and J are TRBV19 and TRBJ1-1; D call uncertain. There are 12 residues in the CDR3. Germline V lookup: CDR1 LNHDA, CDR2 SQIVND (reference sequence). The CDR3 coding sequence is TGTGCCAGTAAATGGACTAACACTGAAGCTTCCTTT. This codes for CASKWTNTEASF.

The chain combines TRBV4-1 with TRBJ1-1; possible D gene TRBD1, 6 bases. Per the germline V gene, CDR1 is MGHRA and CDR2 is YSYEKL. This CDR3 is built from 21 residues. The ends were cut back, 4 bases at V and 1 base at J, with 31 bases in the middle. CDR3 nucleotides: TGCGCCAGCAGCCCTAAGGGCTGGTTCGAACAGGGCCCACTGGGGAACACTGAAGCTTTCTTT. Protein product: CASSPKGWFEQGPLGNTEAFF.

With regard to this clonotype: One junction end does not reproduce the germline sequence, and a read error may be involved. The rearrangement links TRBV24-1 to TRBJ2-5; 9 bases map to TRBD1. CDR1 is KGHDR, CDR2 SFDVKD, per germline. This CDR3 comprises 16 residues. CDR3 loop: CATSESNYRGPETRYF. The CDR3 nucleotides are TGTGCCACCAGTGAGTCCAACTACAGGGGGCCGGAGACCCGGTACTTC.

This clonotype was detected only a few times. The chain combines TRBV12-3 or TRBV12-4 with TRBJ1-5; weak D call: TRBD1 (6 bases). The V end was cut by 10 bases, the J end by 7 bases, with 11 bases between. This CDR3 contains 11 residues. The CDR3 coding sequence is TGTGCCATTGGGGGGGGCCAGCCCCAGCATTTT. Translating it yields CAIGGGQPQHF.

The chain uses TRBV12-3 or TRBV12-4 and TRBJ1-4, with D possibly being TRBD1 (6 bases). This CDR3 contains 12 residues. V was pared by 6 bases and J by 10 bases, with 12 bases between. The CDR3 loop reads CASRLTGRKLFF. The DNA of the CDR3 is TGTGCCAGCAGATTAACAGGGAGAAAACTGTTTTTT.

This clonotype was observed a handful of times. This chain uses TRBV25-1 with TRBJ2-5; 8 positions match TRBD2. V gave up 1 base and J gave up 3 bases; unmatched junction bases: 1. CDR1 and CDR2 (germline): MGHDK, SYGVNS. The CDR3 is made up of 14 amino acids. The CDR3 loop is CASSEFGGEETQYF. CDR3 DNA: TGTGCCAGCAGTGAATTCGGGGGGGAAGAGACCCAGTACTTC.

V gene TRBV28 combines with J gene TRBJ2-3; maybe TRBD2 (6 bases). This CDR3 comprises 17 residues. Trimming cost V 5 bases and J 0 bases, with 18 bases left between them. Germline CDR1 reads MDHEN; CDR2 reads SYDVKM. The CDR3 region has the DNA TGTGCCAGCAGTCCTGGGCCATGGGGGACTAGCACAGATACGCAGTATTTT. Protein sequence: CASSPGPWGTSTDTQYF.

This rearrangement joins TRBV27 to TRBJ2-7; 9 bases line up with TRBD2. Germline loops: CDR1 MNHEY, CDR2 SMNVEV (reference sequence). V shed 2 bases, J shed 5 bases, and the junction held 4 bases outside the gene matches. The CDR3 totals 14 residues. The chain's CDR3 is CASSLIAGGHEQYF. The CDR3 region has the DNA TGTGCCAGCAGTTTAATTGCGGGGGGGCACGAGCAGTACTTC.

The CDR3 DNA sequence: TGTGCCAGCAGTTACAGAGGGGGCTATCAAGAGACCCAGTACTTC. This codes for CASSYRGGYQETQYF. The chain is built from TRBV6-5 and TRBJ2-5; 7 bases line up with TRBD1. CDR3 size: 15 residues. CDR1 is MNHEY and CDR2 is SVGAGI in the germline V gene. The V gene end was trimmed by 2 bases and the J gene end by 2 bases; junction bases not matched to a gene: 5.

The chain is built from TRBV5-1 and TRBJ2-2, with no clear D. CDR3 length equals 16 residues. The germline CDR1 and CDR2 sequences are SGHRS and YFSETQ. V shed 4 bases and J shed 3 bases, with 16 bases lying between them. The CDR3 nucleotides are TGCGCCAGCAGCCTGGGCCCTGTCCAAGACACCGGGGAGCTGTTTTTT. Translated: CASSLGPVQDTGELFF.

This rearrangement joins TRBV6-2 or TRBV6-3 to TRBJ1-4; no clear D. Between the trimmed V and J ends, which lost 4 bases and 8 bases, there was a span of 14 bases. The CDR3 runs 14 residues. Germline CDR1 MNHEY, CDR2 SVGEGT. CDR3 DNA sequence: TGTGCCAGCAGTTGGGAGACACGAGGCGAAAAACTGTTTTTT. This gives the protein CASSWETRGEKLFF.

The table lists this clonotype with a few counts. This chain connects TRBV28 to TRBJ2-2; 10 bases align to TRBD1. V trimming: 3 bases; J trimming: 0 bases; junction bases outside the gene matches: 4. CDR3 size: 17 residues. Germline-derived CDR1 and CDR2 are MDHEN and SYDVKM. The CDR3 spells CASSFGDRGANTGELFF. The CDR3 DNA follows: TGTGCCAGCAGTTTTGGGGACAGGGGCGCGAACACCGGGGAGCTGTTTTTT.

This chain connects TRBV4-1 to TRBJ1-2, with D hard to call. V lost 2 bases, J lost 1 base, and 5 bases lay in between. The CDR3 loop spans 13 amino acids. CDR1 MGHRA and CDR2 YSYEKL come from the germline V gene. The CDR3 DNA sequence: TGCGCCAGCAGCCAACGGAATAACTATGGCTACACCTTC. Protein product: CASSQRNNYGYTF.

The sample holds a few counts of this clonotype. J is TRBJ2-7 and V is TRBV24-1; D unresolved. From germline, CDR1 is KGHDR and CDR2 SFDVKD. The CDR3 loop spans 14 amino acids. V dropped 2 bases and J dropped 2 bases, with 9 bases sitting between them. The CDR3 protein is CATSDSQLPYEQYF. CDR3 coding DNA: TGTGCCACCAGTGATTCACAGCTACCCTACGAGCAGTACTTC.

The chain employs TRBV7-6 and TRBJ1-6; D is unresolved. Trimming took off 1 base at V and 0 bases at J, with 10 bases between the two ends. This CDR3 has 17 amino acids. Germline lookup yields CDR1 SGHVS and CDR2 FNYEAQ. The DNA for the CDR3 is TGTGCCAGCAGCTTAGATCAGGCCAGCTCCTATAATTCACCCCTCCACTTT. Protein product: CASSLDQASSYNSPLHF.

This chain's CDR3 is CASSSLGVAGKDTQYF. CDR3 bases: TGTGCCAGCAGTTCCCTCGGGGTAGCGGGGAAAGATACGCAGTATTTT. The chain carries TRBV6-6 and TRBJ2-3; TRBD2 agrees at 8 bases. CDR1 MNHNY and CDR2 SVGAGI come from the germline V gene (reference sequence). CDR3 length: 16 amino acids. The ends lost 4 bases at V and 5 bases at J; junction bases unmatched: 11.

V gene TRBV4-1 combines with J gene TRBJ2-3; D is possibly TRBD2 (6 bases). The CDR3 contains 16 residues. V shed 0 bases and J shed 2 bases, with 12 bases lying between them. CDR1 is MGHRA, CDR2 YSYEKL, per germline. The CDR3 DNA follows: TGCGCCAGCAGCCAAGATGTGCGGGGTTACACAGATACGCAGTATTTT. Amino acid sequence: CASSQDVRGYTDTQYF.

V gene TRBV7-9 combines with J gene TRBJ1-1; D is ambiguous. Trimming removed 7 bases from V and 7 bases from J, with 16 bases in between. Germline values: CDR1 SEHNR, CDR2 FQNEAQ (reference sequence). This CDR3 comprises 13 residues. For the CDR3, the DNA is TGTGCCAGCACCGACGGAGGTGGCAATGAAGCTTTCTTT. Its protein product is CASTDGGGNEAFF.

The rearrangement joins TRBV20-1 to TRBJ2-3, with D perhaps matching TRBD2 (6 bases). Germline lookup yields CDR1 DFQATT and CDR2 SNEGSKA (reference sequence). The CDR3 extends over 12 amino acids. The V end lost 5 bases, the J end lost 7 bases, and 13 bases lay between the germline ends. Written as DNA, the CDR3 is TGCAGTGCTTCGGGGGTCGGGTATACGCAGTATTTT. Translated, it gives CSASGVGYTQYF.

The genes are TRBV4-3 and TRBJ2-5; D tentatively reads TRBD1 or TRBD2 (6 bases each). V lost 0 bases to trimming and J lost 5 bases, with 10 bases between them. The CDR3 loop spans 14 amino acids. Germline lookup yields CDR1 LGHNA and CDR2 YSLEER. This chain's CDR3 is CASSQDTGAETQYF. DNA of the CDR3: TGCGCCAGCAGCCAAGACACGGGGGCGGAGACCCAGTACTTC.

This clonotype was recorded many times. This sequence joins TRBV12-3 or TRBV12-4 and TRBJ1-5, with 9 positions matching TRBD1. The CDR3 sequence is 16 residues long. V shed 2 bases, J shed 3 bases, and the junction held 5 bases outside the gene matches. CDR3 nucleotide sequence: TGTGCCAGCAGTTTATTGGGACAGGGTGCCAATCAGCCCCAGCATTTT. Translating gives CASSLLGQGANQPQHF.

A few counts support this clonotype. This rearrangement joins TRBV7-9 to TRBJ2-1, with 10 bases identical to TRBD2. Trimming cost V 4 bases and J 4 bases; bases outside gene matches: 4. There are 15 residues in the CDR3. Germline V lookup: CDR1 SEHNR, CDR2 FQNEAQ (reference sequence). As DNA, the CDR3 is TGTGCCAGCAGCTCCGGACTAGCGGAATACAATGAGCAGTTCTTC. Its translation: CASSSGLAEYNEQFF.

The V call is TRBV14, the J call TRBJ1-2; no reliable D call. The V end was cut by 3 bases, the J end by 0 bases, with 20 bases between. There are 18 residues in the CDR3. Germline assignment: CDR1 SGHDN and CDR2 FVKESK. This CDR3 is CASSHPSETTAPNYGYTF. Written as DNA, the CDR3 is TGTGCCAGCAGCCATCCGTCCGAGACCACTGCGCCTAACTATGGCTACACCTTC.

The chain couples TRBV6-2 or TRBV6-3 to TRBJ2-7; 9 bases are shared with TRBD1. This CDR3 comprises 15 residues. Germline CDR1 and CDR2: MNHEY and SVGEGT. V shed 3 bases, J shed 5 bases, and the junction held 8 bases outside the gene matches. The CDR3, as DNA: TGTGCCAGCAGTTATCTTGGACAGGGGACCGACGAGCAGTACTTC. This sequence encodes CASSYLGQGTDEQYF.

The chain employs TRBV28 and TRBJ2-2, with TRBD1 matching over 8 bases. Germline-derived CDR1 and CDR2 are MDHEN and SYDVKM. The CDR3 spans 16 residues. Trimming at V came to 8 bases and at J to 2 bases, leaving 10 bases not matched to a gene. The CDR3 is CASVLGGQGNTGELFF. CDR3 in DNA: TGTGCCAGCGTTTTGGGCGGACAGGGAAACACCGGGGAGCTGTTTTTT.

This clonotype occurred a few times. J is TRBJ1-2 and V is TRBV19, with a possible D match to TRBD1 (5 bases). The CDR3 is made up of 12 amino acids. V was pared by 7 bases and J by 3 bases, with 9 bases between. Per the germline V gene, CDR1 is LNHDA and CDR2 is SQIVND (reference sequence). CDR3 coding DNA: TGTGCCAGTACGGAGGGGTACTATGGCTACACCTTC. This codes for CASTEGYYGYTF.

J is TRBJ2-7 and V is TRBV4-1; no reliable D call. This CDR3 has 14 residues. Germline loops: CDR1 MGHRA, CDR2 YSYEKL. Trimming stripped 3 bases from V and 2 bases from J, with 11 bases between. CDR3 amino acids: CASSQREETYEQYF. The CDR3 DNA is TGCGCCAGCAGCCAGAGAGAGGAAACCTACGAGCAGTACTTC.

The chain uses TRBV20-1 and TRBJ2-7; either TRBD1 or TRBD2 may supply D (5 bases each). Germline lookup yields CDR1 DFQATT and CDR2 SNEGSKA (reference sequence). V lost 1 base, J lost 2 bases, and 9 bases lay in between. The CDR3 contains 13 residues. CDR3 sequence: CSARAGTPYEQYV. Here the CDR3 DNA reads TGCAGTGCTAGAGCCGGGACCCCCTACGAGCAGTACGTC.